Following are 24 T cell receptor beta chains from one sample sequenced in a study of cytomegalovirus exposure and HLA in healthy donors. The PCR contained 60 Vbeta and 13 Jbeta primers. Clones were read by immunoSEQ multiplex PCR, and TCRdb kept only the in-frame ones, dropping some. The sample shows 150,000 to 200,000 clones, over 70% of them seen only once. Sequenced material: PBMCs. These receptors originate from a man younger than 40 in good health and CMV-seropositive.

The rearrangement links TRBV2 to TRBJ2-1; 13 bases line up with TRBD2. In germline, CDR1 is SNHLY, CDR2 FYNNEI. This CDR3 spans 16 amino acids. The junction had 7 bases not matched to a gene; V was cut back by 7 bases and J by 4 bases. The CDR3 reads CASTATSGRVYNEQFF. In nucleotides, the CDR3 is TGTGCCAGCACCGCAACTAGCGGGAGGGTATACAATGAGCAGTTCTTC.

The rearrangement links TRBV10-3 to TRBJ1-2, with D possibly matching TRBD1 (6 bases). The CDR3 is 13 amino acids. CDR1 and CDR2 from the germline V gene are ENHRY and SYGVKD. Trimming stripped 4 bases from V and 2 bases from J, with 8 bases between. The CDR3 region is CAISVQGNYGYTF. The CDR3 nucleotides are TGTGCCATCAGTGTCCAGGGGAACTATGGCTACACCTTC.

There are a few counts of this clone. This rearrangement joins TRBV27 to TRBJ2-5; possible D gene TRBD1, 6 bases. V was shortened by 5 bases and J by 0 bases, with 16 bases between the two germline ends. Germline CDR1 and CDR2: MNHEY and SMNVEV (reference sequence). The CDR3 contains 16 residues. The CDR3: CASSPSSGDYQETQYF. CDR3 DNA: TGTGCCAGCAGTCCTTCTTCAGGGGATTACCAAGAGACCCAGTACTTC.

The CDR3 loop reads CASSLGGGWETQYF. CDR3 nucleotides: TGTGCCAGCAGTTTAGGAGGCGGTTGGGAGACCCAGTACTTC. The chain carries TRBV27 and TRBJ2-5, with D possibly matching TRBD2 (5 bases). The ends were cut back, 2 bases at V and 5 bases at J, with 12 bases in the middle. The length of the CDR3 is 14 residues. The germline V gene has CDR1 MNHEY and CDR2 SMNVEV (reference sequence).

V gene TRBV13 combines with J gene TRBJ2-7; 7 bases map to TRBD1. The germline V gene encodes CDR1 PRHDT and CDR2 FYEKMQ (reference sequence). Trimming cost V 4 bases and J 6 bases; bases outside gene matches: 3. This CDR3 is 12 amino acids long. The CDR3: CASSSYRGEQYF. CDR3 DNA: TGTGCCAGCAGCTCTTACAGGGGCGAGCAGTACTTC.

V is TRBV15 and J is TRBJ1-4, with D possibly being TRBD1 (6 bases). This CDR3 region has 15 residues. Germline lookup yields CDR1 LNHNV and CDR2 YYDKDF (reference sequence). Trimming left V 5 bases short and J 2 bases short, with 12 bases between. CDR3 bases: TGTGCCACCAGCTTTACAGGGTTGACTAATGAAAAACTGTTTTTT. It translates to CATSFTGLTNEKLFF.

This clone was found a few times. V gene TRBV6-1 combines with J gene TRBJ2-1; weak D call: TRBD2 (5 bases). The length of the CDR3 is 12 residues. Deletions cut 6 bases from V and 9 bases from J, with 12 bases between. Germline assignment: CDR1 MNHNS and CDR2 SASEGT. The CDR3 DNA follows: TGTGCCAGCAGCTGGGAGAGAGGTGAGCAGTTCTTC. It is translated as CASSWERGEQFF.

This chain links TRBV19 with TRBJ1-2; 9 bases are a match to TRBD1. J was trimmed by 4 bases and V by 1 base; bases with no gene match: 4. This CDR3 comprises 15 residues. Germline CDR1 is LNHDA and CDR2 is SQIVND (reference sequence). CDR3 in amino acids: CASSIGGQGSYGYTF. The CDR3 DNA follows: TGTGCCAGTAGTATAGGAGGACAGGGGAGCTATGGCTACACCTTC.

This clone was seen once. The chain employs TRBV7-2 and TRBJ1-2; 11 bases are a match to TRBD1. The CDR3 is 14 amino acids. Germline V CDR1 and CDR2: SGHTA, FQGNSA. V gave up 5 bases and J gave up 6 bases; unmatched junction bases: 5. The CDR3 bases are TGTGCCAGCAGCCCGGACAGGGGGCAGGATGGCTACACCTTC. This gives the protein CASSPDRGQDGYTF.

For this clone: This CDR3 is also generated by other DNA sequences in the sample. CDR3 amino acids: CASSLVRGRTEAFF. In DNA form, the CDR3 reads TGTGCCAGCAGCTTGGTTAGGGGTCGCACTGAAGCTTTCTTT. The chain carries TRBV5-5 and TRBJ1-1; D perhaps matches TRBD1 (5 bases). The germline gives CDR1 SGHKS, CDR2 YYEKEE (reference sequence). Trimming stripped 0 bases from V and 4 bases from J, with 10 bases between. The CDR3 is 14 residues long.

The chain combines TRBV27 with TRBJ1-1; D unresolved. Germline V gene sequence: CDR1 MNHEY, CDR2 SMNVEV (reference sequence). The germline V and J ends were trimmed by 5 bases and 4 bases, with 14 bases remaining between them. This CDR3 contains 14 residues. CDR3: CASSPGLTSTEAFF. For the CDR3, the DNA is TGTGCCAGCAGTCCAGGACTTACAAGCACTGAAGCTTTCTTT.

The chain combines TRBV7-8 with TRBJ2-5; TRBD2 matches at 10 bases. The CDR3 has 16 residues. CDR1 and CDR2 (germline): SGHVS, FQNEAQ. The V gene end was trimmed by 1 base and the J gene end by 1 base; junction bases not matched to a gene: 3. CDR3: CASSLEPSGSQETQYF. The DNA for the CDR3 is TGTGCCAGCAGCTTAGAGCCTAGCGGGAGCCAAGAGACCCAGTACTTC.

The gene calls are TRBV5-4 and TRBJ2-3, with 8 bases identical to TRBD2. The CDR3 sequence is 16 residues long. The V gene end was trimmed by 5 bases and the J gene end by 2 bases; junction bases not matched to a gene: 10. Germline V gene lookup returns CDR1 SGHNT and CDR2 YYREEE (reference sequence). The CDR3 DNA reads as TGTGCCAGCAGAGTAGGGACTAGGAGGTCCACAGATACGCAGTATTTT. Its protein product is CASRVGTRRSTDTQYF. Full variable domain (outside the CDR3, taken from reference TRBV5-4 and TRBJ2-3): ETGVTQSPTHLIKTRGQQVTLRCSSQSGHNTVSWYQQALGQGPQFIFQYYREEENGRGNFPPRFSGLQFPNYSSELNVNALELDDSALYLCASRVGTRRSTDTQYFGPGTRLTVL.

The DNA of the CDR3 is TGTGCCAGCAGCAGACCGACAGGCCCCAACACTGAAGCTTTCTTT. Its translation: CASSRPTGPNTEAFF. The chain is built from TRBV6-6 and TRBJ1-1, with D maybe TRBD1 (6 bases). V lost 6 bases and J 2 bases, leaving 16 bases between the germline ends. The germline V gene has CDR1 MNHNY and CDR2 SVGAGI (reference sequence). The CDR3 is made up of 15 amino acids.

The chain recombines TRBV5-6 with TRBJ2-2; unclear D gene. Per germline, CDR1 SGHDT and CDR2 YYEEEE. Trimming took 0 bases from V and 4 from J, leaving 7 bases between them. This CDR3 comprises 14 residues. The CDR3 loop reads CASSLVLFTGELFF. In nucleotides, the CDR3 is TGTGCCAGCAGCTTGGTCCTATTCACCGGGGAGCTGTTTTTT.

This clone was detected only a few times. The chain employs TRBV7-2 and TRBJ2-7, with D possibly TRBD2 on 6 matching bases. The CDR3 covers 15 residues. V was shortened by 0 bases and J by 3 bases, with 12 bases between the two germline ends. Per the germline V gene, CDR1 is SGHTA and CDR2 is FQGNSA. For the CDR3, the DNA is TGTGCCAGCAGCTTAGCCGCTAGCGCCCACTACGAGCAGTACTTC. It translates to CASSLAASAHYEQYF.

The rearrangement uses TRBV18 and TRBJ1-1; perhaps TRBD1 as D (6 bases). Germline CDR1 is KGHSH and CDR2 is LQKENI. The CDR3 totals 14 residues. Trimming cost V 2 bases and J 0 bases, with 7 bases left between them. Here the CDR3 DNA reads TGTGCCAGCTCACCAGAGGGGGTGAACACTGAAGCTTTCTTT. Translation gives CASSPEGVNTEAFF.

The J gene is TRBJ2-7, the V gene TRBV19, with 7 positions matching TRBD2. From germline, CDR1 is LNHDA and CDR2 SQIVND (reference sequence). The CDR3 is 15 amino acids. The V gene end was trimmed by 1 base and the J gene end by 0 bases; junction bases not matched to a gene: 3. The CDR3 loop reads CASSIGRGSSYEQYF. In DNA form, the CDR3 reads TGTGCCAGTAGTATAGGGCGCGGGAGCTCCTACGAGCAGTACTTC.

The genes are TRBV7-9 and TRBJ2-2, with 10 bases lining up with TRBD2. This CDR3 region has 18 residues. Unmatched junction bases numbered 8, after V lost 1 base and J lost 3 bases. The germline V gene encodes CDR1 SEHNR and CDR2 FQNEAQ (reference sequence). The CDR3 coding sequence is TGTGCCAGCAGCTTAGGCCTAGCGGGAGAGGATTACACCGGGGAGCTGTTTTTT. Its translation: CASSLGLAGEDYTGELFF. Combining the CDR3 with reference TRBV7-9 and TRBJ2-2 gives the whole variable domain DTGVSQNPRHKITKRGQNVTFRCDPISEHNRLYWYRQTLGQGPEFLTYFQNEAQLEKSRLLSDRFSAERPKGSFSTLEIQRTEQGDSAMYLCASSLGLAGEDYTGELFFGEGSRLTVL.

The chain uses TRBV27 and TRBJ1-2, with a possible D match to TRBD1 (5 bases). Per germline, CDR1 MNHEY and CDR2 SMNVEV (reference sequence). The CDR3 length is 14 residues. V shed 6 bases and J shed 4 bases, with 15 bases lying between them. The CDR3: CASSGPGGSYGYTF. In nucleotides, the CDR3 is TGTGCCAGCAGCGGGCCGGGGGGAAGCTATGGCTACACCTTC.

This clone was counted between two and nine times. The V and J genes are TRBV5-1 and TRBJ2-1; perhaps TRBD1 as D (6 bases). Trimming shortened V by 4 bases and J by 12 bases, and 20 bases separated the two germline ends. This CDR3 has 14 residues. The germline gives CDR1 SGHRS, CDR2 YFSETQ. CDR3 in amino acids: CASSKTYRELGQFF. The CDR3 DNA reads TGCGCCAGCAGCAAGACTTACAGGGAATTGGGGCAGTTCTTC. The full variable domain, completed using reference TRBV5-1 and TRBJ2-1, is KAGVTQTPRYLIKTRGQQVTLSCSPISGHRSVSWYQQTPGQGLQFLFEYFSETQRNKGNFPGRFSGRQFSNSRSEMNVSTLELGDSALYLCASSKTYRELGQFFGPGTRLTVL.

This clone appeared a few times. The chain combines TRBV28 with TRBJ2-7; maybe TRBD1 (5 bases). The CDR3 sequence is 17 residues long. CDR1 and CDR2 (germline): MDHEN, SYDVKM. Trimming removed 2 bases at V and 5 bases at J, with 22 bases between. DNA of the CDR3: TGTGCCAGCAGTTTACATAGGGGCGCGGTGGCAAGTAACGAGCAGTACTTC. It specifies CASSLHRGAVASNEQYF.

Here the CDR3 reads CASSSTSSGDTQYF. In DNA, the CDR3 is TGTGCCAGCTCCTCCACTTCTAGCGGGGATACGCAGTATTTT. The V gene is TRBV18, the J gene TRBJ2-3; TRBD2 matches at 8 bases. The length of the CDR3 is 14 residues. The V gene's germline CDR1 is KGHSH and CDR2 LQKENI. The V and J ends lost 6 bases and 6 bases, in that order; junction bases with no gene match: 8.

J is TRBJ1-3 and V is TRBV9, with TRBD1 as a possible D gene (6 bases). Trimming took 0 bases from V and 4 from J, leaving 11 bases between them. CDR1 and CDR2 from the germline V gene are SGDLS and YYNGEE. CDR3 length equals 15 residues. CDR3 protein: CASSVATGSGNTIYF. The CDR3 coding sequence is TGTGCCAGCAGCGTAGCTACAGGGTCAGGAAACACCATATATTTT. The full variable domain, its missing parts supplied by reference TRBV9 and TRBJ1-3, is DSGVTQTPKHLITATGQRVTLRCSPRSGDLSVYWYQQSLDQGLQFLIQYYNGEERAKGNILERFSAQQFPDLHSELNLSSLELGDSALYFCASSVATGSGNTIYFGEGSWLTVV.